These 13 T cell receptor beta chains were sequenced from one sample in a study of OX40 agonist ivuxolimab in advanced cancers. Some clones are missing from TCRdb's copy, which holds only in-frame ones; the method was immunoSEQ multiplex PCR. This table holds some 22,000 clones, about two thirds found once. The material sequenced was CD4+ or CD8+ T cells sorted from blood, taken in a trial of the OX40 agonist ivuxolimab. These receptors originate from an adult with an advanced solid tumor such as melanoma, head and neck, liver or kidney cancer.

The chain is built from TRBV7-3 and TRBJ2-7; 9 bases fit TRBD2. There are 14 residues in the CDR3. J was trimmed by 7 bases and V by 3 bases; bases with no gene match: 7. The germline V gene encodes CDR1 SGHTA and CDR2 FQGTGA. For the CDR3, the DNA is TGTGCCAGCAGCTTTGGCGGGGGGGCCGGTGAGCAGTACTTC. As protein: CASSFGGGAGEQYF.

The V and J genes are TRBV6-5 and TRBJ1-3; D is unresolved. CDR3 size: 12 residues. Looked up from germline, CDR1 is MNHEY and CDR2 is SVGAGI. V was trimmed by 6 bases and J by 4 bases, leaving 7 bases between them. The CDR3 protein is CASRPGGNTIYF. CDR3 DNA: TGTGCCAGCAGGCCTGGAGGAAACACCATATATTTT.

This clone appeared a few times. This chain connects TRBV10-3 to TRBJ2-5, with TRBD2 matching 12 bases. CDR3 length: 18 amino acids. The germline gives CDR1 ENHRY, CDR2 SYGVKD. V shed 0 bases and J 5 bases; nucleotides not matched to a gene: 10. CDR3 residues: CAISESRLAGGSRETQYF. CDR3 bases: TGTGCCATCAGTGAGTCCCGGCTAGCGGGGGGGAGTCGTGAGACCCAGTACTTC.

This clone has just a few counts. The V call is TRBV27, the J call TRBJ1-2; D gene unclear. The CDR3 spans 11 residues. Trimming removed 6 bases at V and 7 bases at J, with 9 bases between. The germline gives CDR1 MNHEY, CDR2 SMNVEV (reference sequence). Here the CDR3 DNA reads TGTGCCAGCAGGGAGGGTGGTGGCTACACCTTC. It codes for CASREGGGYTF.

The chain carries TRBV19 and TRBJ2-5; 7 nucleotides line up with TRBD2. The CDR3 covers 14 residues. Trimming took 7 bases from V and 0 from J; bases not matched to a gene: 5. CDR1 is LNHDA, CDR2 SQIVND, per germline (reference sequence). DNA for the CDR3: TGTGCCAGTACAGGGCTAGCGGACCAAGAGACCCAGTACTTC. Translated, it gives CASTGLADQETQYF.

In this sample, this clone is medium-sized. The chain is built from TRBV13 and TRBJ2-1; D might be TRBD2 (5 bases). This CDR3 spans 11 amino acids. V was cut by 5 bases and J by 8 bases, with 7 bases left in between. The germline CDR1 and CDR2 sequences are PRHDT and FYEKMQ (reference sequence). CDR3 DNA: TGTGCCAGCAGCGGGCGGGATGAGCAGTTCTTC. This encodes CASSGRDEQFF.

This chain joins TRBV2 and TRBJ1-1; D gene uncertain. The CDR3 has 12 amino acids. V was trimmed by 7 bases and J by 0 bases, leaving 6 bases between them. Germline loops: CDR1 SNHLY, CDR2 FYNNEI. The CDR3 nucleotides read TGTGCCAGCAAACGTATGAACACTGAAGCTTTCTTT. Protein: CASKRMNTEAFF.

J is TRBJ1-2 and V is TRBV11-3; perhaps TRBD1 as D (5 bases). V lost 5 bases, J lost 7 bases, and 17 bases lay in between. Per the germline V gene, CDR1 is SGHNT and CDR2 is YENEEA. The CDR3 contains 14 residues. The CDR3, as DNA: TGTGCCAGCAGCCCCTTGGAGGGGCCTGTTGGCTACACCTTC. This codes for CASSPLEGPVGYTF.

The V and J genes are TRBV9 and TRBJ2-7, with D perhaps being TRBD1 or TRBD2 (5 bases each). Trimming took 3 bases from V and 0 from J, leaving 13 bases between them. Germline V CDR1 and CDR2: SGDLS, YYNGEE. The CDR3 sequence is 15 residues long. The CDR3 DNA is TGTGCCAGCAGCGCCGAGAGGGGAAGCTCCTACGAGCAGTACTTC. Its protein is CASSAERGSSYEQYF.

This chain links TRBV29-1 with TRBJ1-2; a possible D gene is TRBD1 (5 bases). The CDR3 runs to 13 residues. V lost 6 bases and J 6 bases, leaving 17 bases between the germline ends. Germline V lookup: CDR1 SQVTM, CDR2 ANQGSEA. The CDR3 region has the DNA TGCAGCGTACCCCGGGGACCGACCCATGGCTACACCTTC. As protein: CSVPRGPTHGYTF.

The chain has TRBV27 and TRBJ1-5; 10 bases align to TRBD1. Germline assignment: CDR1 MNHEY and CDR2 SMNVEV (reference sequence). The CDR3 loop spans 15 amino acids. J lost 7 bases, V lost 6 bases, and 9 bases had no gene match. Here the CDR3 reads CASRSGTGVRQPQHF. The DNA for the CDR3 is TGTGCCAGCAGATCGGGGACAGGGGTACGGCAGCCCCAGCATTTT.

The chain carries TRBV19 and TRBJ1-1; 8 nucleotides agree with TRBD1. The CDR3 extends over 11 amino acids. Germline-derived CDR1 and CDR2 are LNHDA and SQIVND (reference sequence). CDR3 bases: TGTGCGACACAGGGGGACACTGAAGCTTTCTTT. Its protein product is CATQGDTEAFF.

The genes are TRBV7-2 and TRBJ2-1; tentatively, D is TRBD2 (6 bases). V lost 10 bases, J lost 8 bases, and 18 bases lay in between. The V gene's germline CDR1 is SGHTA and CDR2 FQGNSA. The CDR3 extends over 13 amino acids. Written as DNA, the CDR3 is TGTGCCACTCACGGGGGTCTACGGGATGAGCAGTTCTTC. Its translation is CATHGGLRDEQFF.